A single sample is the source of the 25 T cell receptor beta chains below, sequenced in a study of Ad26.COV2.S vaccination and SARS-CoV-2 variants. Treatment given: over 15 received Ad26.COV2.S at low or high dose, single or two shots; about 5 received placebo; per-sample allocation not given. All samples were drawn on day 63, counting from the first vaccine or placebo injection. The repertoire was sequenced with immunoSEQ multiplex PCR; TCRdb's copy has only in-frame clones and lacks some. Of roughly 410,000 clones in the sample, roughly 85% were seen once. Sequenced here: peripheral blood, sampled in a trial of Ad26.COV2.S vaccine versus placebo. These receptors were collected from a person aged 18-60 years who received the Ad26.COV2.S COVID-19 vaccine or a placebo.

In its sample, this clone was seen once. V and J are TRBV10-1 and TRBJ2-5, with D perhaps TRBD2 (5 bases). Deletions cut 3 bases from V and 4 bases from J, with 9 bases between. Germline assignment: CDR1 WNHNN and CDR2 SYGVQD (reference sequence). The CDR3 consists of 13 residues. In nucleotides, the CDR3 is TGCGCCAGCAGTGAAGGAGGCGGAGAGACCCAGTACTTC. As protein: CASSEGGGETQYF.

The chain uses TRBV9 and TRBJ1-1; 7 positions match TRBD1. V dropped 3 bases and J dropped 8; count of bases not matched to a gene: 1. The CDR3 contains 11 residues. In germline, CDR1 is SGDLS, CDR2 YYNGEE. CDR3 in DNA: TGTGCCAGCAGCGCACAGGGGGAAGCTTTCTTT. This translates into CASSAQGEAFF.

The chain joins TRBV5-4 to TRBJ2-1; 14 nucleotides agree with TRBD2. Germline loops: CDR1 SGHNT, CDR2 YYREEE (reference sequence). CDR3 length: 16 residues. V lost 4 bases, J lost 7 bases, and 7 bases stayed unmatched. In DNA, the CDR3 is TGTGCCAGCAGCCCTAGACTAGCGGGGGGGTCTAATGAGCAGTTCTTC. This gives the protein CASSPRLAGGSNEQFF.

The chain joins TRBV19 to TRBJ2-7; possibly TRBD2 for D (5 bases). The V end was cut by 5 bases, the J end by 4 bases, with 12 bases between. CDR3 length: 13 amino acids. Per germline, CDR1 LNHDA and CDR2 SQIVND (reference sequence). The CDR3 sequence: CASSPGVKYEQYF. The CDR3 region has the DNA TGTGCCAGTAGTCCCGGGGTTAAATACGAGCAGTACTTC.

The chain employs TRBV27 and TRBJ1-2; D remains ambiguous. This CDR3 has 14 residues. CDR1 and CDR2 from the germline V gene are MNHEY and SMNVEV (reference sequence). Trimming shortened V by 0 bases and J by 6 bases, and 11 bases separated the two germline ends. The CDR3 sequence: CASSLSRWSDGYTF. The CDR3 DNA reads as TGTGCCAGCAGTTTATCGCGGTGGTCCGATGGCTACACCTTC.

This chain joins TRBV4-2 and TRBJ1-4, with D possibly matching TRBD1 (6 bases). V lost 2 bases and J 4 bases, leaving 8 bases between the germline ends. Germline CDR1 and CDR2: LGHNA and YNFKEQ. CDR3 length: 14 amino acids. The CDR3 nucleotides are TGTGCCAGCAGCCAACTACAGGGTAATGAAAAACTGTTTTTT. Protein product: CASSQLQGNEKLFF.

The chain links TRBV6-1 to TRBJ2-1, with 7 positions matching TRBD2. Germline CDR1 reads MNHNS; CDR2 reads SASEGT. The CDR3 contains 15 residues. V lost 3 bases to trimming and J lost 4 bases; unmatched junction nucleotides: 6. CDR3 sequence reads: CASSESAGDYNEQFF. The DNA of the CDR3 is TGTGCCAGCAGTGAGTCTGCGGGGGATTACAATGAGCAGTTCTTC.

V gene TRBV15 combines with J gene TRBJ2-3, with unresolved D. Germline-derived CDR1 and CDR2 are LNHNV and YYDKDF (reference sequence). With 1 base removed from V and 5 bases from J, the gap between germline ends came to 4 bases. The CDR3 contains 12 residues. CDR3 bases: TGTGCCACCAGCAGAGTTCAAGATACGCAGTATTTT. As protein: CATSRVQDTQYF.

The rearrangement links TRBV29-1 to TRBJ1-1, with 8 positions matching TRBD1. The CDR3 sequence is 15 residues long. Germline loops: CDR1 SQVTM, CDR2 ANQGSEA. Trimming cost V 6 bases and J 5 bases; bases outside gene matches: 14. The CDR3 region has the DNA TGCAGCGTAGGACAGCGTGGCAGGGGGCTTACTGAAGCTTTCTTT. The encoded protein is CSVGQRGRGLTEAFF.

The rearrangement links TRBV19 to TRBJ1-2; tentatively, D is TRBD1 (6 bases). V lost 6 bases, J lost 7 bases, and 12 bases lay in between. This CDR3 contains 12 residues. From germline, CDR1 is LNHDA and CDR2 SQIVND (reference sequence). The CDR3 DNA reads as TGTGCCAGTAGCGACAGGTTCAGTGGCTACACCTTC. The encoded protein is CASSDRFSGYTF.

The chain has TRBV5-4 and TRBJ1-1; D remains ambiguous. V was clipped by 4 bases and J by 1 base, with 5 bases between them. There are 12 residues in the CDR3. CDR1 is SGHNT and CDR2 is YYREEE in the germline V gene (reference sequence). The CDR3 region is CASSPRNTEAFF. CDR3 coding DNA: TGTGCCAGCAGCCCCCGGAACACTGAAGCTTTCTTT.

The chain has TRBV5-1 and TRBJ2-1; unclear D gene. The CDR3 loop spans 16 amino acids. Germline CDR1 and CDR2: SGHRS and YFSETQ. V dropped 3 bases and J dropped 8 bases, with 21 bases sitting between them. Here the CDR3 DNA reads TGCGCCAGCAGCTCCCCGGTAGGGTATGGTACGTATGAGCAGTTCTTC. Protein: CASSSPVGYGTYEQFF.

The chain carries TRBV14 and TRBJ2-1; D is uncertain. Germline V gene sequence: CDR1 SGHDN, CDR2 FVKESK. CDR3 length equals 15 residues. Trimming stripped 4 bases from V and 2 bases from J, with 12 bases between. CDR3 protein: CASSLGAVTYNEQFF. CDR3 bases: TGTGCCAGCAGCCTCGGCGCCGTCACCTACAATGAGCAGTTCTTC.

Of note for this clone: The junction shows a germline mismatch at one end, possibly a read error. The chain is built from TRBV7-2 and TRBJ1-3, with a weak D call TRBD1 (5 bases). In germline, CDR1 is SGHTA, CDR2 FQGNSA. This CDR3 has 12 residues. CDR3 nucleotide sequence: TGTGCCAGCAGCCACCCTGGGACGGCACTTGGATTT. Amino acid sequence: CASSHPGTALGF.

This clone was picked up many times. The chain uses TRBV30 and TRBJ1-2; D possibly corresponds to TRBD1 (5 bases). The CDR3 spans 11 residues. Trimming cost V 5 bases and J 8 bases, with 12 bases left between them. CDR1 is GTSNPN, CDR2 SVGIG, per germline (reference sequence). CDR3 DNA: TGTGCCTGGGCCTGGGGCGAGGGCTACACCTTC. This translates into CAWAWGEGYTF.

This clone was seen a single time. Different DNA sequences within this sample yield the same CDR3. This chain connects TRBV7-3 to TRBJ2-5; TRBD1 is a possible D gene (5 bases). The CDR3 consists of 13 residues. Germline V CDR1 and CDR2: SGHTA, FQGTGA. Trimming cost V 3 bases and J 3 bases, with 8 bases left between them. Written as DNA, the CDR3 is TGTGCCAGCAGCTTCAGCAGGGAAGAGACCCAGTACTTC. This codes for CASSFSREETQYF.

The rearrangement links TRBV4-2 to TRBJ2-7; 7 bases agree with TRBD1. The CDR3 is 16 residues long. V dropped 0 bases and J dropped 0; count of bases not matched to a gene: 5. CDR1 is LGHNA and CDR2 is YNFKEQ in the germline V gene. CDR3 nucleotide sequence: TGTGCCAGCAGCCAAGATCATTCAGGGGGCTCCTACGAGCAGTACTTC. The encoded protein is CASSQDHSGGSYEQYF.

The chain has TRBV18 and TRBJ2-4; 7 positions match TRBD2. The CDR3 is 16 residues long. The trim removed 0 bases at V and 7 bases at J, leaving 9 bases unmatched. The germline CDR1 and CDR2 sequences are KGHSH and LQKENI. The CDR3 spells CASSPPKGMGGNIQYF. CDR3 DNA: TGTGCCAGCTCACCACCGAAGGGAATGGGGGGGAACATTCAGTACTTC.

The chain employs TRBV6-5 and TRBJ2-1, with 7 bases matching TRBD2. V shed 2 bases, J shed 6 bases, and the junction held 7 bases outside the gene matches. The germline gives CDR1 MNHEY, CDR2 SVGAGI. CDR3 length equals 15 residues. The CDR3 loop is CASSYGGGSGNEQFF. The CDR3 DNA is TGTGCCAGCAGTTACGGGGGGGGTTCTGGCAATGAGCAGTTCTTC.

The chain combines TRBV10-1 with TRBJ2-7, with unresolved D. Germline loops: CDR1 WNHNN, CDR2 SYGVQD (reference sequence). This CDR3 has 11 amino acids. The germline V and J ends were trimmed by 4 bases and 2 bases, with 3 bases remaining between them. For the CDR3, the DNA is TGCGCCAGCAGTGGTACCTACGAGCAGTACTTC. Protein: CASSGTYEQYF.

In nucleotides, the CDR3 is TGTGCCAGCAGCTACTTGACAGGGTGGAATGAAAAACTGTTTTTT. Its protein is CASSYLTGWNEKLFF. This chain connects TRBV7-9 to TRBJ1-4; TRBD1 agrees at 7 bases. The germline gives CDR1 SEHNR, CDR2 FQNEAQ (reference sequence). The V and J ends lost 4 bases and 5 bases, in that order; junction bases with no gene match: 7. The length of the CDR3 is 15 residues.

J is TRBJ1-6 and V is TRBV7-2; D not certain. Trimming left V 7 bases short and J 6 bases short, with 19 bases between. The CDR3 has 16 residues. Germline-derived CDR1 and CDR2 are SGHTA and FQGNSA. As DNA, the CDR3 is TGTGCCAGCACACCCCGTAGCGACCTCATTAATTCACCCCTCCACTTT. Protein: CASTPRSDLINSPLHF. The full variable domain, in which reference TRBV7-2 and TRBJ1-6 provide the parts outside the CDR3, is GAGVSQSPSNKVTEKGKDVELRCDPISGHTALYWYRQSLGQGLEFLIYFQGNSAPDKSGLPSDRFSAERTGGSVSTLTIQRTQQEDSAVYLCASTPRSDLINSPLHFGNGTRLTVT.

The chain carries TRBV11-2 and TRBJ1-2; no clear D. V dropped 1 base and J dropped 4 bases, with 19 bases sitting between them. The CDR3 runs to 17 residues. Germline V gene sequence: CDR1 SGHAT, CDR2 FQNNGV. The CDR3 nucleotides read TGTGCCAGCAGCTTAGGGCCCGCGGAAATAGGCTTCTATGGCTACACCTTC. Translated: CASSLGPAEIGFYGYTF.

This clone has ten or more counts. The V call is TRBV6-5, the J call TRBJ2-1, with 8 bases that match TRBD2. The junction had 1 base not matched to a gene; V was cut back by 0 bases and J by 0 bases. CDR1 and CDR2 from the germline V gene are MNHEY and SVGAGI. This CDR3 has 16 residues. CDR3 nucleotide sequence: TGTGCCAGCAGTTACTCCGCGGGAGGCTCCTACAATGAGCAGTTCTTC. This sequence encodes CASSYSAGGSYNEQFF.

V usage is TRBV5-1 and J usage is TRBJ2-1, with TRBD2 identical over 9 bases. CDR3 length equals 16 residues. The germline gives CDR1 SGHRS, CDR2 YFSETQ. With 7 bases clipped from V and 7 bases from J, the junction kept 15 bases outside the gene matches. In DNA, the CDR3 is TGCGCCAGCGCCAAGGAACCGGGACTAGCAGGAAATGAGCAGTTCTTC. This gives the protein CASAKEPGLAGNEQFF.